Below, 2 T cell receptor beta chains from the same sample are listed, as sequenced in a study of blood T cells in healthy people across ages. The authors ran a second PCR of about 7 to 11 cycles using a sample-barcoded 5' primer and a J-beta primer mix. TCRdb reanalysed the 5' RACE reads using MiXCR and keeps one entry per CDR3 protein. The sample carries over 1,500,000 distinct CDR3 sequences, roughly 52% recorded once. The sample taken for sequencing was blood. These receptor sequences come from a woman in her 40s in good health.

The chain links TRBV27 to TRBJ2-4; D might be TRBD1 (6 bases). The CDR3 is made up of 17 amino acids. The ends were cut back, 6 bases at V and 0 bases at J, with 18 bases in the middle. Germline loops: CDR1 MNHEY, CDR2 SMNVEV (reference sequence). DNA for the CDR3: TGTGCCAGCAGCGTACAGGGTTCCCCTTTAGCCAAAAACATTCAGTACTTC. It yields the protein CASSVQGSPLAKNIQYF.

The CDR3 sequence: CASSSGTPPYEQYF. CDR3 coding DNA: TGTGCCAGCAGCTCCGGGACTCCACCCTACGAGCAGTACTTC. The rearrangement joins TRBV7-2 to TRBJ2-7; D may be TRBD2 (6 bases). Trimming took off 4 bases at V and 2 bases at J, with 12 bases between the two ends. The CDR3 has 14 amino acids. Germline values: CDR1 SGHTA, CDR2 FQGNSA.